This TCR beta chain was retrieved from a study of T cells in Graves' hyperthyroidism and ophthalmopathy. The wider study: Peripheral blood was collected at initial diagnosis, before any treatment. Broader study findings: Most thyroid clonotypes expanded above 0.001 were also detected in blood.

The V end lost 6 bases, the J end lost 0 bases, and 14 bases lay between the germline ends. CDR1 is DFQATT, CDR2 SNEGSKA, per germline (reference sequence). The CDR3 covers 14 residues. RNA transcripts yielded amplified TCR beta CDR3 regions. TCR CDR3 regions were first amplified by RT-PCR with HTBI primers. Via MiXCR, TCRdb re-called the multiplex PCR reads, giving one row per CDR3 protein. The repertoire holds fewer than 450,000 distinct CDR3 sequences, with roughly a sixth as singletons. Subjects aged 18 to 65 presented with newly diagnosed hyperthyroidism of less than 2 months' duration. In this sample, this clonotype turned up many times. Its target is unknown.

The sample was blood. This receptor was taken from a woman aged 30 to 39 with Graves' hyperthyroidism that later progressed to Graves' ophthalmopathy. This chain connects TRBV20-1 to TRBJ1-2, with a weak D call TRBD1 (5 bases). CDR3 in amino acids: CSAAGTLTNYGYTF. The CDR3 nucleotides read TGCAGTGCCGCCGGGACCTTAACTAACTATGGCTACACCTTC.